Described below is a single TCR beta chain sequence and its context. Its antigen remains unknown. There are 13 residues in the CDR3. Germline CDR1 reads MNHEY; CDR2 reads SMNVEV (reference sequence). Trimming stripped 5 bases from V and 7 bases from J, with 14 bases between. This sample is drawn from a study of T cell responses to AZD1222 COVID-19 vaccine. Study-wide results and caveats: Recipients of AZD1222 seropositive at baseline numbered only 6 or 7.

Clones were sequenced by immunoSEQ multiplex PCR, and TCRdb holds only the in-frame ones, with some missing. The repertoire has about 120,000 clones, 75% to 95% of them found once; the top ten carry about 2.7%. The J gene is TRBJ1-1, the V gene TRBV27; tentatively, D is TRBD1 (5 bases). The specimen was peripheral blood, collected on day 0 of AZD1222 vaccination. The TCR was taken from an adult in good health. CDR3 DNA: TGTGCCAGCAGTCCACAGACAGCGATTGAAGCTTTCTTT. Protein sequence: CASSPQTAIEAFF.